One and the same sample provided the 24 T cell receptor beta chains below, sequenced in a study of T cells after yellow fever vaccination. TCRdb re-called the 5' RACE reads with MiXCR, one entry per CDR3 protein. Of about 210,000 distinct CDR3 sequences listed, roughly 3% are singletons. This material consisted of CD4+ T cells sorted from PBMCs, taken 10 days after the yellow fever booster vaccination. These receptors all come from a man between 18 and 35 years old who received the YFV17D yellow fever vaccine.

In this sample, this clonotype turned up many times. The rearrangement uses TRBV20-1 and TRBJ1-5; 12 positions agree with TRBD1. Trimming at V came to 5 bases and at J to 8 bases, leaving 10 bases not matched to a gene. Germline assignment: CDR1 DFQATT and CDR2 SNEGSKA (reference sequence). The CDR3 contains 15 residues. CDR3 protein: CSAVRDRGLGEPQHF. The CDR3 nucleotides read TGCAGTGCTGTACGGGACAGGGGGCTGGGAGAGCCCCAGCATTTT.

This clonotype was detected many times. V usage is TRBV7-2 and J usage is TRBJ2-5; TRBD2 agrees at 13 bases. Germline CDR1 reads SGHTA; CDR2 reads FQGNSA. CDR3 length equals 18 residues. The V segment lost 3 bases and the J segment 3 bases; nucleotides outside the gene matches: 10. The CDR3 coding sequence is TGTGCCAGCAGCTTGACTTTATGGACTAGCGGGGGAGAAGAGACCCAGTACTTC. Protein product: CASSLTLWTSGGEETQYF.

CDR3 nucleotides: TGTGCCAGCAGTTACGGGGAGGACACTGAAGCTTTCTTT. Protein sequence: CASSYGEDTEAFF. This chain joins TRBV6-2 or TRBV6-3 and TRBJ1-1; D is undetermined. V was shortened by 2 bases and J by 3 bases, with 7 bases between the two germline ends. CDR1 and CDR2 (germline): MNHEY, SVGEGT. The length of the CDR3 is 13 residues.

This CDR3 reads CSADRGTFEAFF. DNA for the CDR3: TGCAGCGCCGATCGGGGGACCTTTGAAGCTTTCTTT. The chain joins TRBV29-1 to TRBJ1-1; a possible D gene is TRBD1 (5 bases). Germline V CDR1 and CDR2: SQVTM, ANQGSEA. Trimming cost V 7 bases and J 7 bases, with 16 bases left between them. The CDR3 loop spans 12 amino acids. Full variable domain (remainder filled in from reference TRBV29-1 and TRBJ1-1): SAVISQKPSRDICQRGTSLTIQCQVDSQVTMMFWYRQQPGQSLTLIATANQGSEATYESGFVIDKFPISRPNLTFSTLTVSNMSPEDSSIYLCSADRGTFEAFFGQGTRLTVV.

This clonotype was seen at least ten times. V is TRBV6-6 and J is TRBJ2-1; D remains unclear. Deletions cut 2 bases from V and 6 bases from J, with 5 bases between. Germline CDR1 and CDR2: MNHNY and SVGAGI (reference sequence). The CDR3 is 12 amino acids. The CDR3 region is CASSYAVNEQFF. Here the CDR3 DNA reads TGTGCCAGCAGTTACGCCGTCAATGAGCAGTTCTTC.

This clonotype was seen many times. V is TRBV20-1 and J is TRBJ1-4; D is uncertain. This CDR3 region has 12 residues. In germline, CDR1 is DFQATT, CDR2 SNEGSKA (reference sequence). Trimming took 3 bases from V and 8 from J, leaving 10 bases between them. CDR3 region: CSASRDGEKLFF. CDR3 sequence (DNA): TGCAGTGCTAGTAGAGATGGGGAAAAACTGTTTTTT.

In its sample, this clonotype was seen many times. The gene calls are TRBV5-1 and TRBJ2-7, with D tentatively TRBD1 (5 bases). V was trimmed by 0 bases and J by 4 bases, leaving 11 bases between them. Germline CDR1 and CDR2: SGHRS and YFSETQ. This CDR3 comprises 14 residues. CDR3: CASSLAAGLYEQYF. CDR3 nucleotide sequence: TGCGCCAGCAGCTTGGCGGCAGGGCTTTACGAGCAGTACTTC.

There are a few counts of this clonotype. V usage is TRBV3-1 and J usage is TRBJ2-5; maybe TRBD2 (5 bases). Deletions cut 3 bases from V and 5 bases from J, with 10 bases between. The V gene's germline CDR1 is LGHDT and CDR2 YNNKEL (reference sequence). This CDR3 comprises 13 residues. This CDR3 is CASSQRTGETQYF. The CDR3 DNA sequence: TGTGCCAGCAGCCAGCGAACGGGGGAGACCCAGTACTTC.

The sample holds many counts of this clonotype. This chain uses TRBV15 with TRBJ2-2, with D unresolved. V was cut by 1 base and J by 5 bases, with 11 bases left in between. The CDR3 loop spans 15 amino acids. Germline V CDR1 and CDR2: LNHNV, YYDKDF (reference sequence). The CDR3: CATSRGPPLTGELFF. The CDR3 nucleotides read TGTGCCACCAGCAGAGGCCCACCTCTGACCGGGGAGCTGTTTTTT.

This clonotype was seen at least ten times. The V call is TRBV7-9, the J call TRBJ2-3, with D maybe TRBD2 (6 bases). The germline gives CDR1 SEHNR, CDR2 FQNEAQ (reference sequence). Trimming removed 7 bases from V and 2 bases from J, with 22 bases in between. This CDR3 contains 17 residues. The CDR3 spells CASIKLGLGDPTDTQYF. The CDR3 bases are TGTGCCAGCATCAAACTGGGACTCGGGGATCCCACAGATACGCAGTATTTT.

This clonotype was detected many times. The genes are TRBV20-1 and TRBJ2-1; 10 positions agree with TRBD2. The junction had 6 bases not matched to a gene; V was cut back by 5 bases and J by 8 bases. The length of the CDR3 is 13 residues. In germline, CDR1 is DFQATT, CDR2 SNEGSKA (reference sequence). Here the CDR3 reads CSAYSGGKDEQFF. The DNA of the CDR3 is TGCAGTGCTTATAGCGGGGGGAAGGATGAGCAGTTCTTC.

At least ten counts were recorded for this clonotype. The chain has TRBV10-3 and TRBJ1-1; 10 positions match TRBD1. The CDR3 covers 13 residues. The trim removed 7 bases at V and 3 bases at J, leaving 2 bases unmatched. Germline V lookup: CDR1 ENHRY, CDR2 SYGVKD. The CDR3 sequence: CAITGTGDTEAFF. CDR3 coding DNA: TGTGCCATCACCGGGACAGGGGACACTGAAGCTTTCTTT.

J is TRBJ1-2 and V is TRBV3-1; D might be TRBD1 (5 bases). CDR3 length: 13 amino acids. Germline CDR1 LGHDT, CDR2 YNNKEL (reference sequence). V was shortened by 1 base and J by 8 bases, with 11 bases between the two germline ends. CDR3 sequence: CASSQGNWDGYTF. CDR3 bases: TGTGCCAGCAGCCAAGGGAACTGGGACGGCTACACCTTC.

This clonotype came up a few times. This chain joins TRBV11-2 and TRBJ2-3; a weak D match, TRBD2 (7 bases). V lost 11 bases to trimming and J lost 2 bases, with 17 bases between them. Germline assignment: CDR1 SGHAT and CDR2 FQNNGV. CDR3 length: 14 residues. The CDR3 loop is CAGGGAGSTDTQYF. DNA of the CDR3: TGTGCCGGAGGGGGAGCGGGGTCCACAGATACGCAGTATTTT.

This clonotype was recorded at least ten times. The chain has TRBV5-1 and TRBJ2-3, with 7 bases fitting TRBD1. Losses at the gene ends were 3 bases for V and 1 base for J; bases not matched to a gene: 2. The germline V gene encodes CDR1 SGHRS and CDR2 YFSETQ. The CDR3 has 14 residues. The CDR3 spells CASSSTGGTDTQYF. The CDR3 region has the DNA TGCGCCAGCAGCTCCACAGGGGGCACAGATACGCAGTATTTT.

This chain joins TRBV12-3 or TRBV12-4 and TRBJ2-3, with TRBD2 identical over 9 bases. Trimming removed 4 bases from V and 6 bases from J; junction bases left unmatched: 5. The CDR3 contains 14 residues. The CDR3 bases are TGTGCCAGCAGTTATGAGGCGGGGGGGGATACGCAGTATTTT. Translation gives CASSYEAGGDTQYF.

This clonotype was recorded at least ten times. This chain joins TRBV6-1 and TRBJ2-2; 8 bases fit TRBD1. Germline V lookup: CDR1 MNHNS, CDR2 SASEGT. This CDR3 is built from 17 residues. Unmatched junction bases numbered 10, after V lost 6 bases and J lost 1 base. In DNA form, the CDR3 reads TGTGCCAGCAGCGGCGGACAGGGCGCTCTGAACACCGGGGAGCTGTTTTTT. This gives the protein CASSGGQGALNTGELFF.

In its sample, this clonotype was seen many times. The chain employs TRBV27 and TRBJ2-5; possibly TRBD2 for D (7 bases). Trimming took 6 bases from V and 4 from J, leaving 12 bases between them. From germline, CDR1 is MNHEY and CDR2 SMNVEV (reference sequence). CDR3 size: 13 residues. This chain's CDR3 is CASRDGGRETQYF. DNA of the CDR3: TGTGCCAGCAGAGACGGGGGGCGAGAGACCCAGTACTTC.

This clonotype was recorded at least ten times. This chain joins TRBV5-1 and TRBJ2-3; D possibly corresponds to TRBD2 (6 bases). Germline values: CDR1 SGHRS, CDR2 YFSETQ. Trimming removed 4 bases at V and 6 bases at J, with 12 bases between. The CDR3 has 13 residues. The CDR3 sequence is CASSAGFADTQYF. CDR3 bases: TGCGCCAGCAGCGCGGGATTTGCGGATACGCAGTATTTT.

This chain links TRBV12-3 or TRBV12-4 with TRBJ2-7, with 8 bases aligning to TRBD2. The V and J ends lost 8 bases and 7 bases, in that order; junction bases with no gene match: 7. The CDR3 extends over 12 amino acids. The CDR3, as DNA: TGTGCCAGCGGACTAGCTATTGGGGAGCAGTACTTC. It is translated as CASGLAIGEQYF.

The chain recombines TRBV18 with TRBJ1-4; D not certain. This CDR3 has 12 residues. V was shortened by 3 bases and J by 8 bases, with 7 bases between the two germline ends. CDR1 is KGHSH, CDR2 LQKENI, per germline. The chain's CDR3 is CASSPKQEKLFF. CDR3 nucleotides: TGTGCCAGCTCACCGAAACAGGAAAAACTGTTTTTT. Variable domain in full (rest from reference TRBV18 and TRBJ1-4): NAGVMQNPRHLVRRRGQEARLRCSPMKGHSHVYWYRQLPEEGLKFMVYLQKENIIDESGMPKERFSAEFPKEGPSILRIQQVVRGDSAAYFCASSPKQEKLFFGSGTQLSVL.

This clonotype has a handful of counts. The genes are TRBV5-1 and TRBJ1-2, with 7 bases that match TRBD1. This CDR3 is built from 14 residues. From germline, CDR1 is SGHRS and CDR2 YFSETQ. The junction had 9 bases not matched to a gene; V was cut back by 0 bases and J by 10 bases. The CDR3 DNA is TGCGCCAGCAGCTTGGATCCGGGACAGAGAGTCTACACCTTC. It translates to CASSLDPGQRVYTF.

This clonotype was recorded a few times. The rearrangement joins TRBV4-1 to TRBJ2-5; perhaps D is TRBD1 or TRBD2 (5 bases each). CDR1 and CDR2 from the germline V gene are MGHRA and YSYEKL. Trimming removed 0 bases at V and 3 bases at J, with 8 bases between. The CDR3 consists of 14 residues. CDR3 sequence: CASSQDRGEETQYF. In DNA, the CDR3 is TGCGCCAGCAGCCAAGATCGGGGCGAAGAGACCCAGTACTTC.

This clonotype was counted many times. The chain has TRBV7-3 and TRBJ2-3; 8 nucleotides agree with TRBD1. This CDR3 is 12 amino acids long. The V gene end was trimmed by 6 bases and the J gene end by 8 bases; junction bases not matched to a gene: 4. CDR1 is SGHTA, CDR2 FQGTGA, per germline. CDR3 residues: CASSFTGGTQYF. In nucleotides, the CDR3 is TGTGCCAGCAGTTTCACAGGGGGTACGCAGTATTTT.